These 30 T cell receptor beta chains came from one sample sequenced in a study of cytomegalovirus exposure and HLA in healthy donors. The PCR was carried out with 60 Vbeta primers and 13 Jbeta primers. Clones were sequenced by immunoSEQ multiplex PCR, and TCRdb holds only the in-frame ones, with some missing. Altogether about 98,000 clones are present, approximately 83% being singletons, with the ten largest covering under 4.5%. Sequencing input: PBMCs. All receptors derive from a female donor in good health and CMV-seropositive.

This chain connects TRBV5-6 to TRBJ1-5, with a tentative D call TRBD1 (6 bases). Trimming stripped 0 bases from V and 1 base from J, with 11 bases between. CDR1 is SGHDT and CDR2 is YYEEEE in the germline V gene. The CDR3 is made up of 16 amino acids. In nucleotides, the CDR3 is TGTGCCAGCAGCTTGGGAGGGGGGGTAAGCAATCAGCCCCAGCATTTT. Translation gives CASSLGGGVSNQPQHF.

This chain links TRBV29-1 with TRBJ1-2, with a weak D call TRBD1 (6 bases). The CDR3 is 13 amino acids. V dropped 6 bases and J dropped 4 bases, with 15 bases sitting between them. CDR1 and CDR2 from the germline V gene are SQVTM and ANQGSEA. CDR3 nucleotides: TGCAGCGTCGAGGGGGTCCCTTCCTATGGCTACACCTTC. Protein sequence: CSVEGVPSYGYTF.

J is TRBJ2-6 and V is TRBV15; D possibly corresponds to TRBD2 (5 bases). Looked up from germline, CDR1 is LNHNV and CDR2 is YYDKDF (reference sequence). V shed 4 bases and J shed 0 bases, with 13 bases lying between them. The CDR3 is made up of 17 amino acids. The CDR3 coding sequence is TGTGCCACCAGCAAACTGAAAACTAGCTCTGGGGCCAACGTCCTGACTTTC. Translating it yields CATSKLKTSSGANVLTF.

This sequence joins TRBV28 and TRBJ2-7; possibly TRBD2 for D (5 bases). The V gene's germline CDR1 is MDHEN and CDR2 SYDVKM. CDR3 length: 13 amino acids. Trimming pared 3 bases from V and 5 bases from J, leaving 11 bases between. The CDR3 loop reads CASSFNPTNEQYF. The CDR3 region has the DNA TGTGCCAGCAGTTTTAACCCGACTAACGAGCAGTACTTC.

As DNA, the CDR3 is TGTGCCAGCAGCTTTCGGGACAGGGGAGAGACCCAGTACTTC. This encodes CASSFRDRGETQYF. The J gene is TRBJ2-5, the V gene TRBV5-6; 10 bases are shared with TRBD1. This CDR3 region has 14 residues. J lost 4 bases, V lost 2 bases, and 2 bases had no gene match. Germline assignment: CDR1 SGHDT and CDR2 YYEEEE.

This rearrangement joins TRBV10-3 to TRBJ2-1, with 10 bases lining up with TRBD2. With 5 bases clipped from V and 8 bases from J, the junction kept 6 bases outside the gene matches. CDR1 ENHRY and CDR2 SYGVKD come from the germline V gene. The CDR3 sequence is 14 residues long. CDR3 loop: CAISSGGAWDEQFF. The CDR3 nucleotides read TGTGCCATCAGTAGCGGGGGGGCTTGGGATGAGCAGTTCTTC.

V and J are TRBV6-1 and TRBJ2-2; 7 nucleotides align to TRBD2. V lost 7 bases and J lost 6; bases outside the gene matches: 8. Germline V CDR1 and CDR2: MNHNS, SASEGT. CDR3 length: 14 amino acids. CDR3 sequence: CASKRLAPPGELFF. Here the CDR3 DNA reads TGTGCCAGCAAACGACTAGCTCCCCCCGGGGAGCTGTTTTTT.

The chain employs TRBV11-2 and TRBJ1-1; D remains ambiguous. The V gene's germline CDR1 is SGHAT and CDR2 FQNNGV. Trimming shortened V by 0 bases and J by 0 bases, and 11 bases separated the two germline ends. The CDR3 sequence is 16 residues long. The CDR3 here is CASSLDFWEMNTEAFF. The CDR3 coding sequence is TGTGCCAGCAGCTTAGACTTTTGGGAGATGAACACTGAAGCTTTCTTT.

The sample holds a few counts of this clone. The rearrangement joins TRBV6-5 to TRBJ1-2; D possibly corresponds to TRBD1 (5 bases). Trimming removed 6 bases at V and 3 bases at J, with 11 bases between. Germline loops: CDR1 MNHEY, CDR2 SVGAGI. This CDR3 is 13 amino acids long. The CDR3 loop is CASSRGTDYGYTF. DNA of the CDR3: TGTGCCAGCAGCCGCGGGACGGACTATGGCTACACCTTC.

This chain links TRBV5-6 with TRBJ2-7, with D unresolved. The CDR3 runs 13 residues. V was shortened by 0 bases and J by 1 base, with 5 bases between the two germline ends. Looked up from germline, CDR1 is SGHDT and CDR2 is YYEEEE. The CDR3 DNA reads as TGTGCCAGCAGCTTGGTCAGGTCCTACGAGCAGTACTTC. This gives the protein CASSLVRSYEQYF. The variable domain in full, with the rest retrieved from reference TRBV5-6 and TRBJ2-7, is DAGVTQSPTHLIKTRGQQVTLRCSPKSGHDTVSWYQQALGQGPQFIFQYYEEEERQRGNFPDRFSGHQFPNYSSELNVNALLLGDSALYLCASSLVRSYEQYFGPGTRLTVT.

This sequence joins TRBV6-6 and TRBJ1-6; tentative D call: TRBD1 (5 bases). The V gene's germline CDR1 is MNHNY and CDR2 SVGAGI (reference sequence). The CDR3 loop spans 15 amino acids. V lost 5 bases and J lost 0, with 8 bases in between. The CDR3 is CASSLGGSYNSPLHF. The CDR3 DNA follows: TGTGCCAGCAGTCTGGGGGGCTCCTATAATTCACCCCTCCACTTT.

The V and J genes are TRBV5-6 and TRBJ2-5; maybe TRBD2 (6 bases). Trimming took 1 base from V and 0 from J, leaving 13 bases between them. The CDR3 contains 16 residues. Per germline, CDR1 SGHDT and CDR2 YYEEEE. The CDR3 DNA sequence: TGTGCCAGCAGCTTGTGGAGGGAGCAGTACCAAGAGACCCAGTACTTC. The encoded protein is CASSLWREQYQETQYF.

The gene calls are TRBV5-1 and TRBJ2-3; perhaps TRBD2 as D (5 bases). V was shortened by 1 base and J by 2 bases, with 11 bases between the two germline ends. The CDR3 is 15 residues long. Germline loops: CDR1 SGHRS, CDR2 YFSETQ. CDR3 protein: CASSLRDLITDTQYF. CDR3 nucleotides: TGCGCCAGCAGCTTGCGGGATCTTATCACAGATACGCAGTATTTT. Full variable domain (rest looked up from reference TRBV5-1 and TRBJ2-3): KAGVTQTPRYLIKTRGQQVTLSCSPISGHRSVSWYQQTPGQGLQFLFEYFSETQRNKGNFPGRFSGRQFSNSRSEMNVSTLELGDSALYLCASSLRDLITDTQYFGPGTRLTVL.

The chain links TRBV6-6 to TRBJ1-4, with a weak D call TRBD1 (5 bases). Trimming stripped 7 bases from V and 5 bases from J, with 8 bases between. Germline values: CDR1 MNHNY, CDR2 SVGAGI (reference sequence). This CDR3 has 12 residues. Here the CDR3 reads CASNRLNEKLFF. In nucleotides, the CDR3 is TGTGCCAGCAACAGGTTAAATGAAAAACTGTTTTTT.

The chain joins TRBV11-2 to TRBJ1-1, with a weak D call TRBD1 (6 bases). This CDR3 comprises 19 residues. V lost 0 bases and J lost 0, with 20 bases in between. Germline lookup yields CDR1 SGHAT and CDR2 FQNNGV. In DNA, the CDR3 is TGTGCCAGCAGCTTAGAATGGAGGGGGGGAACATTGGTGAACACTGAAGCTTTCTTT. Translated, it gives CASSLEWRGGTLVNTEAFF.

The chain recombines TRBV10-1 with TRBJ2-3, with D unclear. Germline values: CDR1 WNHNN, CDR2 SYGVQD (reference sequence). Trimming took 3 bases from V and 4 from J, leaving 8 bases between them. CDR3 length: 13 amino acids. CDR3 protein: CASSEPPADTQYF. The CDR3 nucleotides read TGCGCCAGCAGTGAACCCCCGGCAGATACGCAGTATTTT.

This sequence joins TRBV4-1 and TRBJ2-1; 10 nucleotides line up with TRBD2. With 2 bases clipped from V and 5 bases from J, the junction kept 3 bases outside the gene matches. The length of the CDR3 is 15 residues. Per germline, CDR1 MGHRA and CDR2 YSYEKL. DNA for the CDR3: TGCGCCAGCAGCCAAACTAGCGGGACTCACAATGAGCAGTTCTTC. Its translation is CASSQTSGTHNEQFF.

This rearrangement joins TRBV28 to TRBJ1-1, with a tentative D call TRBD1 (6 bases). The CDR3 covers 16 residues. Between the trimmed V and J ends, which lost 6 bases and 0 bases, there was a span of 17 bases. Germline V CDR1 and CDR2: MDHEN, SYDVKM. The CDR3 DNA follows: TGTGCCAGCAGCCGTCTCCACAGGGACATGAACACTGAAGCTTTCTTT. It translates to CASSRLHRDMNTEAFF.

This clone was detected a few times. An end of the junction does not agree with germline; a read error may underlie this. This chain joins TRBV7-9 and TRBJ1-1; TRBD1 matches at 8 bases. The CDR3 has 16 amino acids. CDR1 and CDR2 (germline): SEHNR, FQNEAQ (reference sequence). CDR3 sequence (DNA): TGTTCCAGCAGCCAGAGCGCAGGGGGCTGGAACACTGAAGCTTTCTTT. This translates into CSSSQSAGGWNTEAFF. Variable domain in full (rest from reference TRBV7-9 and TRBJ1-1): DTGVSQNPRHKITKRGQNVTFRCDPISEHNRLYWYRQTLGQGPEFLTYFQNEAQLEKSRLLSDRFSAERPKGSFSTLEIQRTEQGDSAMYLCSSSQSAGGWNTEAFFGQGTRLTVV.

This chain joins TRBV10-1 and TRBJ1-4; the match to TRBD1 covers 9 bases. Germline V gives CDR1 WNHNN, CDR2 SYGVQD (reference sequence). CDR3 size: 14 residues. Germline trimming cut 4 bases from V and 8 bases from J; bases unmatched to any gene: 5. The CDR3 DNA follows: TGCGCCAGCAGTGGAACAGGGGGCGAGGAAAAACTGTTTTTT. Translating gives CASSGTGGEEKLFF.

This clone was seen more than once but under ten times. The genes are TRBV7-9 and TRBJ1-1; the match to TRBD1 covers 7 bases. The CDR3 has 14 amino acids. Germline V gene sequence: CDR1 SEHNR, CDR2 FQNEAQ (reference sequence). Trimming took 1 base from V and 2 from J; bases not matched to a gene: 1. For the CDR3, the DNA is TGTGCCAGCAGCTTAGGGGACAGAAACACTGAAGCTTTCTTT. Amino acids: CASSLGDRNTEAFF.

The chain links TRBV6-6 to TRBJ1-1; 7 positions match TRBD1. In germline, CDR1 is MNHNY, CDR2 SVGAGI (reference sequence). Trimming at V came to 7 bases and at J to 5 bases, leaving 16 bases not matched to a gene. The CDR3 contains 16 residues. CDR3 in DNA: TGTGCCAGCAATCGACAATCTGGGCAGGGGGTTACTGAAGCTTTCTTT. Translating it yields CASNRQSGQGVTEAFF.

The rearrangement joins TRBV5-1 to TRBJ2-7; D is undetermined. From germline, CDR1 is SGHRS and CDR2 YFSETQ. The CDR3 has 11 amino acids. Trimming pared 4 bases from V and 6 bases from J, leaving 8 bases between. The CDR3 reads CASSLGGEQYF. The CDR3 nucleotides are TGCGCCAGCAGCCTGGGCGGCGAGCAGTACTTC.

This rearrangement joins TRBV5-1 to TRBJ2-7; perhaps TRBD1 as D (6 bases). CDR1 SGHRS and CDR2 YFSETQ come from the germline V gene. The CDR3 covers 14 residues. V was clipped by 4 bases and J by 0 bases, with 11 bases between them. CDR3 in DNA: TGCGCCAGCAGCCCAGGGGCCGACTCCTACGAGCAGTACTTC. It encodes CASSPGADSYEQYF.

A remark on this clone: The same CDR3 arises from other DNA sequences in this sample as well. The CDR3 spells CASSLGQTYEQYF. Here the CDR3 DNA reads TGTGCCAGCAGCTTAGGGCAGACCTACGAGCAGTACTTC. This chain joins TRBV11-2 and TRBJ2-7; no firm D call. V was shortened by 1 base and J by 2 bases, with 6 bases between the two germline ends. This CDR3 region has 13 residues. Germline V gene sequence: CDR1 SGHAT, CDR2 FQNNGV.

The chain recombines TRBV6-1 with TRBJ1-1; 10 nucleotides match TRBD1. The germline V gene encodes CDR1 MNHNS and CDR2 SASEGT. Trimming at V came to 2 bases and at J to 11 bases, leaving 17 bases not matched to a gene. The CDR3 covers 17 residues. CDR3 loop: CASSESTLRDRGIGAFF. As DNA, the CDR3 is TGTGCCAGCAGTGAATCGACCCTCCGGGACAGGGGAATTGGGGCTTTCTTT.

V usage is TRBV10-3 and J usage is TRBJ2-3, with 12 bases fitting TRBD2. The germline gives CDR1 ENHRY, CDR2 SYGVKD. J lost 3 bases, V lost 8 bases, and 3 bases had no gene match. CDR3 length equals 14 residues. CDR3 DNA: TGTGCCATCCGACTAGCGGGAGAAACAGATACGCAGTATTTT. It is translated as CAIRLAGETDTQYF.

The CDR3: CASSVFSAGLSSGNTIYF. CDR3 sequence (DNA): TGCGCCAGCAGTGTTTTTTCGGCCGGACTGAGCTCTGGAAACACCATATATTTT. The rearrangement joins TRBV4-1 to TRBJ1-3; D remains ambiguous. Germline values: CDR1 MGHRA, CDR2 YSYEKL. The germline V and J ends were trimmed by 6 bases and 0 bases, with 21 bases remaining between them. The CDR3 consists of 18 residues.

This rearrangement joins TRBV4-2 to TRBJ2-6, with a possible D match to TRBD1 (6 bases). CDR3 length equals 18 residues. Trimming stripped 1 base from V and 1 base from J, with 14 bases between. Germline-derived CDR1 and CDR2 are LGHNA and YNFKEQ. For the CDR3, the DNA is TGTGCCAGCAGCCAAGCGGCAGGGGCCGGATCTGGGGCCAACGTCCTGACTTTC. Encoded protein: CASSQAAGAGSGANVLTF.

The chain couples TRBV4-1 to TRBJ2-1; D is possibly TRBD2 (5 bases). Germline loops: CDR1 MGHRA, CDR2 YSYEKL. V lost 3 bases, J lost 0 bases, and 9 bases lay in between. The CDR3 totals 15 residues. CDR3 sequence (DNA): TGCGCCAGCAGCCAGTTGGGGAGCTCCTACAATGAGCAGTTCTTC. Its translation is CASSQLGSSYNEQFF.